Shown below are 10 T cell receptor beta chains from a single sample sequenced in a study of T cells in Graves' hyperthyroidism and ophthalmopathy. TCR beta CDR3 regions were amplified from RNA. A first-round RT-PCR of the TCR CDR3 used the HTBI primer set. TCRdb re-derived calls from the multiplex PCR reads in MiXCR, one entry per CDR3 protein. The data show fewer than 650,000 distinct CDR3 sequences, with about 46% seen just once and 35% to 50% held by the top ten. Source material: peripheral blood or thyroid tissue (not recorded which). Source of these receptors: an adult woman with Graves' disease, either hyperthyroidism or ophthalmopathy (not recorded which).

This clonotype was found many times. V and J are TRBV7-9 and TRBJ2-7; either TRBD1 or TRBD2 may fit D (5 bases each). CDR1 is SEHNR and CDR2 is FQNEAQ in the germline V gene (reference sequence). Trimming removed 5 bases at V and 2 bases at J, with 13 bases between. There are 14 residues in the CDR3. The CDR3 spells CASSHRGKTYEQYF. CDR3 DNA sequence: TGTGCCAGCAGCCACCGGGGCAAGACCTACGAGCAGTACTTC.

The rearrangement joins TRBV29-1 to TRBJ1-2, with 8 bases that match TRBD1. This CDR3 contains 13 residues. After removal of 3 bases from V and 3 bases from J, the junction contained 3 bases not matched to a gene. Per the germline V gene, CDR1 is SQVTM and CDR2 is ANQGSEA. CDR3 in DNA: TGCAGCGTTGACGGGACAGGCTACTATGGCTACACCTTC. It translates to CSVDGTGYYGYTF.

This chain connects TRBV20-1 to TRBJ1-3, with 10 bases matching TRBD1. The length of the CDR3 is 16 residues. The junction had 8 bases not matched to a gene; V was cut back by 3 bases and J by 3 bases. Germline assignment: CDR1 DFQATT and CDR2 SNEGSKA (reference sequence). This chain's CDR3 is CSASGRQGASGNTIYF. In DNA form, the CDR3 reads TGCAGTGCTAGTGGGCGACAGGGGGCGAGTGGAAACACCATATATTTT.

This clonotype was detected many times. V usage is TRBV20-1 and J usage is TRBJ1-4; D uncertain. The germline V gene has CDR1 DFQATT and CDR2 SNEGSKA (reference sequence). The V and J ends lost 7 bases and 0 bases respectively, with 6 bases between them. This CDR3 spans 12 amino acids. The CDR3 DNA follows: TGCAGTGGCGAAGCAACTAATGAAAAACTGTTTTTT. Translated, it gives CSGEATNEKLFF.

The chain couples TRBV10-3 to TRBJ2-5; 12 bases line up with TRBD2. This CDR3 spans 14 amino acids. The junction had 9 bases not matched to a gene; V was cut back by 10 bases and J by 6 bases. Germline CDR1 is ENHRY and CDR2 is SYGVKD. The CDR3 is CASRLAGAGKTQYF. The CDR3, as DNA: TGTGCCAGCCGACTAGCGGGAGCGGGGAAGACCCAGTACTTC.

The chain combines TRBV7-9 with TRBJ2-2; TRBD1 agrees at 9 bases. V dropped 2 bases and J dropped 8; count of bases not matched to a gene: 9. The CDR3 length is 16 residues. Germline V gene data show CDR1 as SEHNR and CDR2 as FQNEAQ (reference sequence). The chain's CDR3 is CASSLLGTGRAGELFF. CDR3 coding DNA: TGTGCCAGCAGCTTACTGGGGACAGGGAGGGCTGGGGAGCTGTTTTTT. Full variable domain (missing parts from reference TRBV7-9 and TRBJ2-2): DTGVSQNPRHKITKRGQNVTFRCDPISEHNRLYWYRQTLGQGPEFLTYFQNEAQLEKSRLLSDRFSAERPKGSFSTLEIQRTEQGDSAMYLCASSLLGTGRAGELFFGEGSRLTVL.

For this clonotype: The junction does not match germline at one end; this may be a read error. The V and J genes are TRBV24-1 and TRBJ2-6; D may be TRBD1 or TRBD2 (6 bases each). The CDR3 runs to 14 residues. Germline-derived CDR1 and CDR2 are KGHDR and SFDVKD. The CDR3 sequence is CATSDQKTGDTEAF. CDR3 in DNA: TGTGCCACCAGTGATCAAAAGACGGGGGACACTGAAGCTTTC.

V is TRBV12-3 or TRBV12-4 and J is TRBJ2-3; 9 bases match TRBD1. This CDR3 has 15 residues. The J segment lost 1 base and the V segment lost 5 bases, leaving 4 bases of the junction unmatched. The CDR3 reads CASSRQGDRTDTQYF. In nucleotides, the CDR3 is TGTGCCAGCAGTCGACAGGGGGACCGCACAGATACGCAGTATTTT.

In this sample, this clonotype turned up many times. This chain connects TRBV5-1 to TRBJ2-7; no definite D call. The germline V gene has CDR1 SGHRS and CDR2 YFSETQ. The length of the CDR3 is 11 residues. V lost 3 bases and J 6 bases, leaving 7 bases between the germline ends. The CDR3 reads CASSYSSEQYF. CDR3 coding DNA: TGCGCCAGCAGCTATTCTAGCGAGCAGTACTTC.

This clonotype showed up just a few times. The chain is built from TRBV28 and TRBJ2-2; D gene unclear. Between the trimmed V and J ends, which lost 4 bases and 6 bases, there was a span of 9 bases. CDR3 length: 13 amino acids. Germline lookup yields CDR1 MDHEN and CDR2 SYDVKM. The CDR3 region is CASSYTGAGELFF. Written as DNA, the CDR3 is TGTGCCAGCAGTTATACGGGCGCCGGGGAGCTGTTTTTT.